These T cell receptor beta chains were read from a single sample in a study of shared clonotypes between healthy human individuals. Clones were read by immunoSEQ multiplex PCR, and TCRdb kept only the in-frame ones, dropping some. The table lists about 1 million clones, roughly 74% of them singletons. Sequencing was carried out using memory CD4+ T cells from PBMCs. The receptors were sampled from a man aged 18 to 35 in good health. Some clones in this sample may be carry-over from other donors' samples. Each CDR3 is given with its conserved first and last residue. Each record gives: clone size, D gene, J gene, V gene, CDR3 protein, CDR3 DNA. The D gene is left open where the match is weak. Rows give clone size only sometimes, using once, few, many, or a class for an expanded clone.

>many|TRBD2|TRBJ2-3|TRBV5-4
CASSLASGRTLTDTQYF
TGTGCCAGCAGCTTGGCTAGCGGGAGGACTCTCACAGATACGCAGTATTTT
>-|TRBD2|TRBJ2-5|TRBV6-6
CASSYPLAGQETQYF
TGTGCCAGCAGTTATCCCCTAGCGGGACAAGAGACCCAGTACTTC
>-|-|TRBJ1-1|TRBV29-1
CSVEATGLNTEAFF
TGCAGCGTTGAAGCTACAGGCCTGAACACTGAAGCTTTCTTT
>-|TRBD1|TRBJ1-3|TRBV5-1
CASSLSWTGGGSGNTIYF
TGCGCCAGCAGCTTGAGCTGGACAGGGGGCGGATCTGGAAACACCATATATTTT
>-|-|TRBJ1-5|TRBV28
CASSSPRSLNQPQHF
TGTGCCAGCAGTTCTCCCCGCAGTTTGAATCAGCCCCAGCATTTT
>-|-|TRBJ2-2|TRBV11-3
CASSDITGELFF
TGTGCCAGCAGTGACATCACCGGGGAGCTGTTTTTT
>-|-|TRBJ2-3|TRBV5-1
CASTGGGPGLADTQYF
TGCGCCAGCACCGGGGGCGGTCCGGGGTTGGCAGATACGCAGTATTTT
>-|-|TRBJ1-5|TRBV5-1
CASSLGGMQTGNQPQHF
TGCGCCAGCAGCTTGGGGGGTATGCAAACGGGCAATCAGCCCCAGCATTTT
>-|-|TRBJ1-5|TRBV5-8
CASSLEGGQPQHF
TGTGCCAGCAGCTTAGAAGGTGGTCAGCCCCAGCATTTT
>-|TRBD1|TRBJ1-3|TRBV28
CASSLGQALGNTIYF
TGTGCCAGCAGTCTAGGACAGGCCCTTGGAAACACCATATATTTT
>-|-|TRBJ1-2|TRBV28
CASSVRQALYGYTF
TGTGCCAGCAGCGTACGACAGGCACTCTATGGCTACACCTTC
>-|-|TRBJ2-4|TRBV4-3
CASSQDTGNIQYF
TGCGCCAGCAGCCAAGATACGGGAAACATTCAGTACTTC
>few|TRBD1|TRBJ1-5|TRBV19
CASIDRGQGFSSNQPQHF
TGTGCCAGTATCGATAGGGGACAGGGGTTTTCTAGCAATCAGCCCCAGCATTTT
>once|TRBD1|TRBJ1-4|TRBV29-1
CSVQLGVGTGRNEKLFF
TGCAGCGTCCAGCTAGGGGTAGGGACAGGACGTAATGAAAAACTGTTTTTT
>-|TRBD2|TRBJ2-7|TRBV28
CASSWPGGYEQYF
TGTGCCAGCAGTTGGCCGGGGGGCTACGAGCAGTACTTC
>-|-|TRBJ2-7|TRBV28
CASSSWQDIHEQYF
TGTGCCAGCAGTTCTTGGCAGGACATCCACGAGCAGTACTTC
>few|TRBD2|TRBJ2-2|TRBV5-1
CASSLRSSGPNTGELFF
TGCGCCAGCAGCTTAAGGTCTAGCGGACCGAACACCGGGGAGCTGTTTTTT
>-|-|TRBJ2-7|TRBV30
CAGGTSYEQYF
TGTGCCGGCGGCACGTCCTACGAGCAGTACTTC
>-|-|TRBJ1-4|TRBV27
CASSPTEATNEKLFF
TGTGCCAGCAGCCCAACGGAGGCAACTAATGAAAAACTGTTTTTT
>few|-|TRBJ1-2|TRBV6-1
CASRGATGDCYTF
TGTGCCTCAAGGGGGGCGACGGGGGATTGCTACACCTTC
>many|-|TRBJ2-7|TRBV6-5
CASSYGDRGTYEQYF
TGTGCCAGCAGTTACGGGGATCGGGGGACCTACGAGCAGTACTTC
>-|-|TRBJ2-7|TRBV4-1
CASSLLDSSYYEQYF
TGCGCCAGCAGCCTACTGGACAGCTCCTACTACGAGCAGTACTTC
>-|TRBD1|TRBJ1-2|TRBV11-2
CASSFSGTDHTGYTF
TGTGCCAGCAGCTTTTCCGGGACAGACCACACTGGCTACACCTTC
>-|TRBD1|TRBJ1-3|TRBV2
CASSLDRVAGNTIYF
TGTGCCAGCAGCCTAGACAGGGTCGCTGGAAACACCATATATTTT
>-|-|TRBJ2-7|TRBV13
CASSLGVKVYEQYF
TGTGCCAGCAGCTTAGGGGTGAAAGTCTACGAGCAGTACTTC
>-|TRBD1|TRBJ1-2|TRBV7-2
CASSPQGNLDYGYTF
TGTGCCAGCAGCCCACAGGGGAACCTCGACTATGGCTACACCTTC
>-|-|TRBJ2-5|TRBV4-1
CASSQARVRETQYF
TGCGCCAGCAGCCAAGCAAGGGTCCGCGAGACCCAGTACTTC
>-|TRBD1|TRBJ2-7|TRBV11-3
CASSPGGTGAYEQYF
TGTGCCAGCAGCCCCGGTGGGACAGGGGCCTACGAGCAGTACTTC
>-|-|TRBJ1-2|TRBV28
CASSSRPNYGYTF
TGTGCCAGCAGTTCCCGACCGAACTATGGCTACACCTTC
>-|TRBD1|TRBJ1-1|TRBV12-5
CASGRQQGGNTEAFF
TGTGCTAGTGGTAGGCAACAGGGGGGAAATACTGAAGCTTTCTTT
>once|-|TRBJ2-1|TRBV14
CASSQDRVNEQFF
TGTGCCAGCAGCCAAGATCGGGTCAATGAGCAGTTCTTC